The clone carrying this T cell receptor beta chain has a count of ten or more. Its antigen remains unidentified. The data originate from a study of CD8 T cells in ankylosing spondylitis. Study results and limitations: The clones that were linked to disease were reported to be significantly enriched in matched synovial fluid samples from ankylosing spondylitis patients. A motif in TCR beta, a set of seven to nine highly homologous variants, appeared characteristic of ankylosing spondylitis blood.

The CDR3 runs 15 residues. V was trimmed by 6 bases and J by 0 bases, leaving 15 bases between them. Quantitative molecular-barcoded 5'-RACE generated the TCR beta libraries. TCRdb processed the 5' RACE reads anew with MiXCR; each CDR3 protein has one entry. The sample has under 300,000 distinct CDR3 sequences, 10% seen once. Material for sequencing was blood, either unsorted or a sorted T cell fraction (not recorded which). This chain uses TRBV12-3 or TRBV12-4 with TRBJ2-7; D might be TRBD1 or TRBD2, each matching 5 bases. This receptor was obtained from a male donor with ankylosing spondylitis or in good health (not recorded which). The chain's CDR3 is CASSPGTGNSYEQYF. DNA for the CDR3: TGTGCCAGCAGCCCGGGAACAGGCAACTCCTACGAGCAGTACTTC.